This T cell receptor (beta chain) was documented in a study of OX40 agonist ivuxolimab in advanced cancers. The CDR3 covers 15 residues. V lost 0 bases and J lost 0, with 12 bases in between. The germline V gene encodes CDR1 GTSNPN and CDR2 SVGIG (reference sequence). The data were produced by immunoSEQ multiplex PCR, yet TCRdb's version contains in-frame clones alone and is incomplete. The table includes 15,000 to 25,000 clones, 75% to 85% detected once. The rearrangement uses TRBV30 and TRBJ2-7; tentatively, D is TRBD2 (5 bases). The TCR originated in an adult with an advanced solid tumor such as melanoma, head and neck, liver or kidney cancer. The sequencing used CD4+ or CD8+ T cells sorted from blood, collected in a trial of the OX40 agonist ivuxolimab. DNA of the CDR3: TGTGCCTGGAGTGTACCCAATGGAGGCTCCTACGAGCAGTACTTC. It translates to CAWSVPNGGSYEQYF.